This TCR beta chain was captured in a study of T cell clonotyping in hematopoietic cell transplantation. Sequenced by immunoSEQ multiplex PCR; TCRdb stores in-frame clones only, minus some. This table holds nearly 5,500 clones, approximately 80% found once. This receptor was obtained from a male patient in his sixties who had an allogeneic stem cell transplant from an unrelated donor, so the T cells may come from the graft donor. Some clones in this sample may be carry-over from other donors' samples. The sequencing used peripheral blood mononuclear cells, collected 30 days after allogeneic stem cell transplant.

CDR3 bases: TGCGCCAGCAGCCAAGATAGGCTAGCGGGTAATGAGCAGTTCTTC. It codes for CASSQDRLAGNEQFF. The V gene is TRBV4-1, the J gene TRBJ2-1, with 8 bases lining up with TRBD2. The V gene end was trimmed by 0 bases and the J gene end by 7 bases; junction bases not matched to a gene: 5. The germline V gene has CDR1 MGHRA and CDR2 YSYEKL. The CDR3 loop spans 15 amino acids.